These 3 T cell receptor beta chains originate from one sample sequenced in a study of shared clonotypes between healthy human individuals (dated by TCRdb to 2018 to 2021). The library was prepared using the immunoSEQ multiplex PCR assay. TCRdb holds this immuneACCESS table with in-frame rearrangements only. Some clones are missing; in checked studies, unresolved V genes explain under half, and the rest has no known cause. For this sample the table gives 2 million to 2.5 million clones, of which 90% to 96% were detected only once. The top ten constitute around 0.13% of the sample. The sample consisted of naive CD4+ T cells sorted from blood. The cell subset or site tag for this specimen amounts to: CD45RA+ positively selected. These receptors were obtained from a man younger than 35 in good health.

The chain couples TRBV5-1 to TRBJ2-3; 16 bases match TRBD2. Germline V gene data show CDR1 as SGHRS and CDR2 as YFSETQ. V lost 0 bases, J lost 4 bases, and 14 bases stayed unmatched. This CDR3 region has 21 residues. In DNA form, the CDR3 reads TGCGCCAGCAGCTTGGAGGGACTAGCGGGGGGGCCCGTCAGGTATGCAGATACGCAGTATTTT. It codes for CASSLEGLAGGPVRYADTQYF. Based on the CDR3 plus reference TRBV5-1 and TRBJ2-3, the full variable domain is KAGVTQTPRYLIKTRGQQVTLSCSPISGHRSVSWYQQTPGQGLQFLFEYFSETQRNKGNFPGRFSGRQFSNSRSEMNVSTLELGDSALYLCASSLEGLAGGPVRYADTQYFGPGTRLTVL.

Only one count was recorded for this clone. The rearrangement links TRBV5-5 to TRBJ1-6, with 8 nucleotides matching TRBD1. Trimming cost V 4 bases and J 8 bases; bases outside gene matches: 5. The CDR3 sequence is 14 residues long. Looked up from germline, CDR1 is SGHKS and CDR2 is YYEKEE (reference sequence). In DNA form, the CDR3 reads TGTGCCAGCAGCCCTGGACAGGGCTATTCACCCCTCCACTTT. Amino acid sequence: CASSPGQGYSPLHF.

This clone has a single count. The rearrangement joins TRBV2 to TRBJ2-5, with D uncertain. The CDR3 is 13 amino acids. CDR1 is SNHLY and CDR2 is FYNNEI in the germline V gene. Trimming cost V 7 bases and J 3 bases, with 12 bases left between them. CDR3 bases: TGTGCCAGCACGGTGGGCGTAAAAGAGACCCAGTACTTC. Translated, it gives CASTVGVKETQYF.